This T cell receptor (beta chain) was retrieved from a study of cytomegalovirus exposure and HLA in healthy donors (dated by TCRdb to 2015 to 2018). For context, the study as a whole: An earlier analysis of some 550 of the donors reported 250 to 300 Gb of sequence data and roughly 110 million unique TCR beta sequences from 150 million to 200 million T cells. An early release covering roughly 600 HLA-typed donors comprised 250 to 350 gigabases of sequencing data and some 79 million unique TCR sequences. Of the roughly 400 genotyped donors, around 81% fell in the genetic ancestry cluster associated with self-reported Caucasian donors. The study aimed to test whether cataloging public T cell receptors could reveal signatures of past pathogen exposure. Using immunosequencing, the study profiled T cell repertoires from approximately 700 subjects and related those repertoires to cytomegalovirus serostatus. A separate validation cohort of over a hundred different subjects was used in addition to the approximately 670-subject first cohort. To predict cytomegalovirus infection status, the study brought together high-throughput TCR immunosequencing, statistical association of individual TCRs with disease status, and machine learning. In a later analysis, previously published TCR beta repertoires from 550 to 700 donors were re-analyzed and high-resolution HLA genotyping was added so that TCR occurrence patterns could be studied. In the later analysis, no new phenotypic data were used to find candidate immune exposures; instead, reliance was placed on TCR beta sequences and their occurrence across donors. An earlier analysis of a few hundred of the donors applied high-throughput TCR beta sequencing to assess whether each TCR beta V gene segment acted as functional or pseudogenic. Donor age, sex, ethnicity and CMV serostatus were compiled together with the repertoire data. Genome-wide SNP genotypes for about 60% of the roughly 700 donors were used in a later genetic analysis, which treated that subset as a discovery cohort. Every discovery cohort repertoire had been produced on one sequencing platform. Both class I and class II loci were covered by HLA typing, at four-digit resolution. The number of typed donors differed by locus: 629-630 for A, B, C, DRB1 and DQB1; some 500 for DQA1; about 600 for DPA1; and some 450 for DPB1. Four or five DR-DQ haplotypes were handled as single units for association and clustering because linkage in the cohort was strong. Among under 450 genotyped donors of the cohort, an average of approximately 250,000 unique TCR beta nucleotide sequences were sequenced per donor, roughly 18% of them non-productive.

Note on this clone: This receptor's antigen is unknown. Base-call qualities are not available, and no considerably larger clone is one nucleotide away.

The germline V gene (reference sequence) specifies LNHNV as CDR1 and YYDKDF as CDR2. Relative to germline, V is 1 base shorter and J is 1 base shorter, with 9 bases between their ends. The CDR3 goes from the cysteine to the phenylalanine over 15 residues. CDR3 DNA is the only sequence kept; it has 45 bases, read in frame from the first base. In total, 600 or so healthy bone marrow donors made up the cohort. All cohort members were sampled while nominally healthy, although unrecorded immune exposures were likely present. The donor tested CMV seronegative, placing the donor among the 300 to 400 seronegative members of the cohort. A peripheral blood sample was collected from each donor, and TCR beta sequencing was performed on peripheral blood mononuclear cells. The Qiagen DNeasy Blood Extraction Kit was used to extract genomic DNA from the blood cell samples. The library was produced with the immunoSEQ multiplex PCR assay. The multiplex PCR relied on a mix of 60 forward primers for TCR Vbeta segments and 13 reverse primers for TCR Jbeta segments. Amplification of the CDR3 region of rearranged TCR beta genes was performed with a multiplex PCR assay on genomic DNA. Amplified TCR beta libraries were sequenced as 87-base-pair reads on the Illumina HiSeq System. The study's processing was this. A later analysis counted approximately 84 million unique TCR beta chains across the 650 to 800 repertoires, and some 11 million of these chains were shared by at least two donors. Raw reads were error-corrected and collapsed into unique sequences with a nearest-neighbor algorithm that merged closely related sequences to remove PCR and sequencing errors. Alignment of CDR3 sequences to IMGT reference sequences was used to assign V, D and J gene segments. For a sequence to be retained, at least a six-nucleotide match to both a V gene segment and a J gene segment was required. A rearrangement counted as productive if the CDR3 had no stop codons and remained in frame with V and J, and every other rearrangement counted as non-productive. CDR3 was defined by IMGT convention, running from the second conserved V-encoded cysteine to the conserved J-encoded phenylalanine. In an earlier analysis of more than 550 of the donors, sequences lacking an unambiguous match to a single V gene segment were excluded. An earlier analysis of about 590 of the donors classified V segments as functional when productive rearrangements were above 56.7% and as segregating when the standard deviation between donors was above 5%. A statistical classification framework was built to diagnose cytomegalovirus status from the catalog of TCR beta chain sequences. A later analysis assigned V and J genes by comparing TCR nucleotide sequences with IMGT/GENE-DB human TR gene sequences. A later analysis assigned CDR3 sequences and most-parsimonious VDJ recombination scenarios with the TCRdist pipeline. In a later analysis, each TCR beta chain was defined by its CDR3 amino acid sequence together with its V-gene family, and reads lacking a unique V-gene family were excluded. A later analysis removed several hundred highly shared, low-generation-probability nucleotide sequences to deal with suspected cross-contamination and a sequencing artifact. For each public chain, a later analysis derived a clonal expansion index from normalized ranks of inferred template counts within each repertoire. In a later analysis, generation probabilities were computed with a VDJ recombination model fitted to out-of-frame rearrangements, and the resulting probabilities were checked against IGoR. In a later analysis, hypergeometric tests were used to score TCR-TCR, TCR-HLA and TCR-CMV co-occurrence, with a repertoire-size bias correction applied to TCR pairs. In a later analysis, false discovery rates were estimated by permuting HLA or CMV assignments 20 times. A later analysis grouped co-occurring TCRs with DBSCAN, adding TCRdist sequence similarity when clustering within HLA-allele-positive subsets. Repertoires with fewer than 30,000 or more than 120,000 public chains, plus five repertoires with anomalous nucleotide sharing, were excluded from co-occurrence clustering. Held by TCRdb, this immuneACCESS table contains in-frame sequences only and omits some clones. Under half of the omission traces to an unresolved V gene where checked; the cause of the rest is unknown. Clone size and the V and J calls come from that table; the DNA yielded D and trimming. The sample table contains about 110,000 clones; only one count was recorded for 75% of them. The top ten clones comprise roughly 2.5% of the sample.

General conclusions and limits of the study: For the cohort, immune exposure information was limited to CMV serostatus. Most CMV-associated TCR beta chains appeared to be HLA-restricted in a later analysis, and the HLA associations seemed to be driven largely by CMV exposure. The presence/absence analyses assumed that sequencing depth was roughly uniform across donors, and that assumption may not be true. When HLA alleles, especially DR and DQ, strongly co-occurred, attributing TCR associations to individual alleles was difficult. In a later analysis, the rate of TCR association differed among HLA loci, with DRB1 alleles having the most associated TCRs and HLA-C alleles having the fewest. In an earlier analysis of several hundred of the donors, most TCR beta V segments were observed in productive rearrangements about 90% or about 30% of the time, broadly matching IMGT annotations. In a later genetic analysis, fewer N-insertions in productive TCRs were reported among donors in an Asian-associated ancestry cluster than the roughly 670-donor mean. In a later analysis, several top co-occurrence clusters were reported to appear linked to parvovirus B19, influenza, CMV and Epstein-Barr virus. It was suggested by the authors that the approach could potentially be generalized to other disease states and immunological phenotypes. A few of the identified cytomegalovirus-associated TCR beta chains were confirmed in vitro to be specific for cytomegalovirus antigens. The study listed 164 TCR beta chains as associated with cytomegalovirus. In a later analysis, HLA-associated TCR beta chains showed more clonal expansion and lower generation probabilities than non-associated chains that were equally common. Because counts were too low, some 17 rarely observed V segments, including chromosome 9 orphons, were left out of the earlier analysis of several hundred of the donors. Across donors, most TCR sequences were observed very rarely, whereas some public TCRs were present in many individuals. Specific HLA alleles were associated with 15,000 to 20,000 TCR beta sequences at a false discovery rate of 0.05 in a later analysis. Cytomegalovirus status was reported to be diagnosed by the classifier with high specificity and sensitivity in both the original and validation cohorts. The sequencing pipeline was judged likely to have produced a cluster of highly shared sequence variants as a technical artifact. A further reported finding was that TCR beta sequences accurately predicted the HLA-A and HLA-B alleles for most subjects in the first cohort. Linkage disequilibrium might explain the correlated functional status among segregating V segments, but an unknown experimental factor could not be excluded. This cohort had only TCR beta chains sequenced, and the lack of alpha or paired-chain data limited which features could be detected. Some IMGT-functional V segments, including TRBV6-2 and TRBV6-3, could not be distinguished by the 87-base-pair reads and were therefore excluded. An association between a missense DCLRE1C variant and V-gene and J-gene trimming of TCR beta chains was found in a later genetic analysis and replicated in an independent cohort. HLA typing was unavailable for some donors at each locus, so association tests used only the typed subset.

Specimen: PBMCs. The receptor's source is a man aged 40-55 years in good health and CMV-seronegative. Recombination connected TRBV15 to TRBJ2-3; TRBD2 is a possible D gene, resting on 6 matching bases. This receptor carries the CDR3 CATSRVSGGTDTQYF. The DNA sequence is given as TGTGCCACCAGCAGAGTTTCGGGGGGCACAGATACGCAGTATTTT.